What follows are 7 T cell receptor beta chains derived from one specimen sequenced in a study of OX40 agonist ivuxolimab in advanced cancers. Profiling relied on immunoSEQ multiplex PCR, and the TCRdb table lists in-frame clones only, not all of them. The sample holds 15,000 to 20,000 clones, about three quarters seen once. Sequencing was performed on CD4+ or CD8+ T cells sorted from blood, taken in a trial of the OX40 agonist ivuxolimab. These receptors all stem from an adult with an advanced solid tumor such as melanoma, head and neck, liver or kidney cancer.

The chain couples TRBV19 to TRBJ1-1; 7 nucleotides align to TRBD1. CDR1 and CDR2 from the germline V gene are LNHDA and SQIVND (reference sequence). The CDR3 sequence is 15 residues long. V shed 6 bases, J shed 6 bases, and the junction held 13 bases outside the gene matches. The CDR3 spells CASSLGAGGISEAFF. The CDR3 DNA reads TGTGCCAGTAGCCTCGGGGCAGGGGGTATTTCTGAAGCTTTCTTT.

This chain links TRBV28 with TRBJ2-7, with D possibly being TRBD1 (6 bases). CDR1 and CDR2 (germline): MDHEN, SYDVKM. The CDR3 totals 17 residues. Trimming took 7 bases from V and 7 from J, leaving 29 bases between them. This chain's CDR3 is CASTSVDGWHREFEQYF. CDR3 coding DNA: TGTGCCAGCACCTCCGTCGATGGTTGGCACAGGGAATTTGAGCAGTACTTC.

This clone showed up just a few times. The chain carries TRBV13 and TRBJ1-1; 9 bases map to TRBD1. Losses at the gene ends were 4 bases for V and 1 base for J; bases not matched to a gene: 1. The V gene's germline CDR1 is PRHDT and CDR2 FYEKMQ (reference sequence). The CDR3 runs to 14 residues. The CDR3 coding sequence is TGTGCCAGCAGCTGGGGACAGGGGAACACTGAAGCTTTCTTT. Protein: CASSWGQGNTEAFF.

The V gene is TRBV9, the J gene TRBJ1-1, with a possible D match to TRBD1 (5 bases). Trimming took 0 bases from V and 3 from J, leaving 9 bases between them. CDR1 is SGDLS, CDR2 YYNGEE, per germline. There are 14 residues in the CDR3. CDR3 DNA: TGTGCCAGCAGCGTAGGGGGGGAGGACACTGAAGCTTTCTTT. It translates to CASSVGGEDTEAFF.

This chain links TRBV19 with TRBJ1-4; D is undetermined. V was clipped by 5 bases and J by 8 bases, with 18 bases between them. The CDR3 is 15 residues long. The germline CDR1 and CDR2 sequences are LNHDA and SQIVND (reference sequence). CDR3 bases: TGTGCCAGTAGTTTCAAGGCTTTAACTGACGAAAAACTGTTTTTT. It codes for CASSFKALTDEKLFF.

The chain is built from TRBV19 and TRBJ1-3; no reliable D call. The CDR3 extends over 15 amino acids. V lost 5 bases and J lost 2, with 13 bases in between. CDR1 is LNHDA, CDR2 SQIVND, per germline (reference sequence). CDR3: CASSGGSVTGNTIYF. CDR3 coding DNA: TGTGCCAGTAGTGGCGGTTCGGTCACTGGAAACACCATATATTTT.

The chain links TRBV19 to TRBJ2-7; D is unresolved. The CDR3 is 14 amino acids. Germline values: CDR1 LNHDA, CDR2 SQIVND (reference sequence). The V end was cut by 3 bases, the J end by 2 bases, with 11 bases between. For the CDR3, the DNA is TGTGCCAGTAGTATCCGACCCCAGACCTACGAGCAGTACTTC. This translates into CASSIRPQTYEQYF.